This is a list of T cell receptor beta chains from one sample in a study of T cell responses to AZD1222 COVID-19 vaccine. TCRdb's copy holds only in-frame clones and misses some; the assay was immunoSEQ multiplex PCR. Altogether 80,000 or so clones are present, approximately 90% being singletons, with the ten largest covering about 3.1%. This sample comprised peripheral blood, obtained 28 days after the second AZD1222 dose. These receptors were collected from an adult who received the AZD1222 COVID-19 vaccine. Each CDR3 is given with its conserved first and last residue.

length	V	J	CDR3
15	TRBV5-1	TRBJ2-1	CASSLAHDSYNEQFF
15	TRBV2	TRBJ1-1	CASITDGAMNTEAFF
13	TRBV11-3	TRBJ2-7	CASSLEQGGEQYF
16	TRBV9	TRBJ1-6	CASSIGVSSYNSPLHF
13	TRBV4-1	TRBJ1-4	CASSQERGSARFF
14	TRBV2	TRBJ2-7	CARKEGLNPYEQYF
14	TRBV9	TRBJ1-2	CASSERAGTDGYTF
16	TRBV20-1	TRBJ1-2	CSASREILGANYGYTF
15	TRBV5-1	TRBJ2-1	CASSSLSDGYNEQFF
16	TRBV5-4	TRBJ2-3	CASSLPPAGGGDTQYF
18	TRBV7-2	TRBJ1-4	CASSQGFSLSQKYGKLFF
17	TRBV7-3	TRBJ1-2	CASILIQGWNANYGYTF
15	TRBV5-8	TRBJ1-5	CASSFLAGENQPQHF
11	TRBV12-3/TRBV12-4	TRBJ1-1	CASSPRYEAFF
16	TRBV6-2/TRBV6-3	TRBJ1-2	CASSAGQTGHNYGYTF
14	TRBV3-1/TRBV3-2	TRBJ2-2	CASSQELRGVNLFF
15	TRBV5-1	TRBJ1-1	CASSFLPGVNTEAFF
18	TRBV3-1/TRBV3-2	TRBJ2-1	CASSPNAGQISSYNEQFF
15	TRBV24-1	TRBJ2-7	CATSDSGQGQYEQYF
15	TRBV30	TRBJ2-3	CAWSVGQGAGDTQYF
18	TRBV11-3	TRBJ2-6	CASSLVEQFMTGANVLTF
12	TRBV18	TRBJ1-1	CASSLDRAEAFF
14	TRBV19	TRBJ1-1	CASRSRGGETEAFF
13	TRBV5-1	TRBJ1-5	CASSERTNQPQHF
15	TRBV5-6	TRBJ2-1	CASSLTLRSYNEQFF
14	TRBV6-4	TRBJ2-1	CASSDYPRFSEQFF
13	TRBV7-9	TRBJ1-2	CASYPGGNYGYTF
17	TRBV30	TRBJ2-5	CAWSSLAGGHPQGTQYF
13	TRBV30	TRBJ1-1	CAWSGTANTEAFF